Sequencing of this TCR beta chain was carried out in a study of T cell responses to AZD1222 COVID-19 vaccine. Concerning this clone itself: Its antigen remains unknown.

Trimming pared 6 bases from V and 7 bases from J, leaving 21 bases between. The CDR3 consists of 15 residues. Germline CDR1 is MDHEN and CDR2 is SYDVKM. Generated by immunoSEQ multiplex PCR, the TCRdb table keeps only in-frame clones and is missing some. The table has more than 75,000 clones, around 90% seen once. Broader study findings: The reported proportion of spike-specific TCRs targeting unmutated variant regions was nearly half.

The source of this sequence is an adult in good health. This chain joins TRBV28 and TRBJ1-2; D remains ambiguous. The sequences come from peripheral blood, collected on day 0 of AZD1222 vaccination. Written as DNA, the CDR3 is TGTGCCAGCAGGGATTCAGGCCCCGGGTTCGGTGGCTACACCTTC. It yields the protein CASRDSGPGFGGYTF.